What follows describes a single T cell receptor (beta chain). This sample stems from a study of PD-1 blockade in classical Hodgkin lymphoma. The V gene's germline CDR1 is SGHDT and CDR2 YYEEEE. This CDR3 spans 19 amino acids. Trimming cost V 4 bases and J 0 bases, with 25 bases left between them. Each and every patient relapsed after autologous stem cell transplantation, and patients got differing brentuximab vedotin exposure. Some clones are missing from TCRdb's copy, which holds only in-frame ones; the method was immunoSEQ multiplex PCR. The profile covers about 97,000 clones, with 80% to 85% appearing a single time and 12% taken by the ten largest.

The sequence came from a human donor with classical Hodgkin lymphoma. The specimen was peripheral blood mononuclear cells (PBMCs), collected at baseline. The V and J genes are TRBV5-6 and TRBJ1-2; D is ambiguous. The CDR3 loop reads CASSPPDGSWDLTNYGYTF. CDR3 nucleotides: TGTGCCAGCAGCCCACCGGATGGGTCCTGGGATCTGACTAACTATGGCTACACCTTC.